One sample yielded the 5 T cell receptor beta chains listed below, sequenced in a study of graft-versus-host responses after intestinal transplantation. The data were produced by immunoSEQ multiplex PCR, yet TCRdb's version contains in-frame clones alone and is incomplete. This table has more than 100,000 clones, 90% to 95% appearing once. These receptors' targets are unknown. The material sequenced was unstimulated CD4+ T cells sorted from spleen or lymph node cells, taken before intestinal transplant. The receptors were sampled from a human donor who received an intestinal transplant.

The J gene is TRBJ1-1, the V gene TRBV19, with 9 bases matching TRBD1. With V trimmed by 8 bases and J by 1 base, 2 bases remained unmatched. CDR1 and CDR2 from the germline V gene are LNHDA and SQIVND (reference sequence). The CDR3 contains 13 residues. The CDR3 DNA reads TGTGCCAGTCAGGACAGGGGGAACACTGAAGCTTTCTTT. Amino acids: CASQDRGNTEAFF. The whole variable domain, remainder taken from reference TRBV19 and TRBJ1-1, is DGGITQSPKYLFRKEGQNVTLSCEQNLNHDAMYWYRQDPGQGLRLIYYSQIVNDFQKGDIAEGYSVSREKKESFPLTVTSAQKNPTAFYLCASQDRGNTEAFFGQGTRLTVV.

The CDR3 sequence: CASSRAGEGYTF. Here the CDR3 DNA reads TGTGCCAGCTCACGCGCGGGGGAAGGCTACACCTTC. The rearrangement uses TRBV11-2 and TRBJ1-2; D possibly corresponds to TRBD1 (5 bases). Trimming took off 8 bases at V and 8 bases at J, with 15 bases between the two ends. CDR3 length: 12 residues. CDR1 SGHAT and CDR2 FQNNGV come from the germline V gene.

The V and J genes are TRBV20-1 and TRBJ2-5, with a weak D call TRBD1 (6 bases). Germline CDR1 and CDR2: DFQATT and SNEGSKA (reference sequence). The CDR3 contains 11 residues. V lost 7 bases and J 2 bases, leaving 8 bases between the germline ends. The CDR3 DNA sequence: TGCAGTGTTCAGGGGCAAGAGACCCAGTACTTC. Amino acids: CSVQGQETQYF.

The rearrangement joins TRBV15 to TRBJ2-7, with a tentative D call TRBD1 (7 bases). Germline CDR1 is LNHNV and CDR2 is YYDKDF (reference sequence). The CDR3 has 17 amino acids. Trimming removed 1 base at V and 3 bases at J, with 19 bases between. Here the CDR3 reads CATSRVAGTVVSYEQYF. CDR3 DNA sequence: TGTGCCACCAGCAGAGTTGCGGGGACAGTTGTAAGCTACGAGCAGTACTTC.

The count of this clone is one. The V gene is TRBV6-1, the J gene TRBJ2-7; no firm D call. The CDR3 is 12 amino acids. CDR1 and CDR2 from the germline V gene are MNHNS and SASEGT. V lost 8 bases and J lost 6, with 14 bases in between. The CDR3 loop reads CASGKETGEQYF. In nucleotides, the CDR3 is TGTGCCAGCGGTAAGGAAACCGGCGAGCAGTACTTC.